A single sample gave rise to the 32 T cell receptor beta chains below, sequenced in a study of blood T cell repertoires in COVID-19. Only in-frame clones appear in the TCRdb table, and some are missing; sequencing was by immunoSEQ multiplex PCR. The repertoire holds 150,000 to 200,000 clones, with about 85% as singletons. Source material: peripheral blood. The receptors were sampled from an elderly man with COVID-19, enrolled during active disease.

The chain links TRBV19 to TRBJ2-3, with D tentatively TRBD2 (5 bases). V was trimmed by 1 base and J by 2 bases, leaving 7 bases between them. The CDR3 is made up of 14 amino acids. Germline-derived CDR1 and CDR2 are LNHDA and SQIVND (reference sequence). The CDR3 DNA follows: TGTGCCAGTAGTATAGCGGGGTCCACAGATACGCAGTATTTT. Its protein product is CASSIAGSTDTQYF.

DNA for the CDR3: TGTGCCAGTAGTATAGGTCCGGGATCCTCCTACGAGCAGTACTTC. Residues: CASSIGPGSSYEQYF. The rearrangement links TRBV19 to TRBJ2-7; weak D call: TRBD2 (5 bases). The CDR3 is 15 residues long. The germline V gene encodes CDR1 LNHDA and CDR2 SQIVND (reference sequence). With 1 base removed from V and 0 bases from J, the gap between germline ends came to 10 bases.

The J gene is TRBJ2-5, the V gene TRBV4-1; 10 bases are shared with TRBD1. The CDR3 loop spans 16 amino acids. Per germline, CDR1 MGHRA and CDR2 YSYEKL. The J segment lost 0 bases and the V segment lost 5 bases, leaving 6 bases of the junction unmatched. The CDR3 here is CASSGLGTGDQETQYF. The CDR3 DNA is TGCGCCAGCAGCGGATTAGGGACAGGGGACCAAGAGACCCAGTACTTC.

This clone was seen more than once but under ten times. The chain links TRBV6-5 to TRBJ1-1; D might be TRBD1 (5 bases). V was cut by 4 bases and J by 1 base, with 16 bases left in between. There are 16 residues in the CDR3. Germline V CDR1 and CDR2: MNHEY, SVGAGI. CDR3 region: CASSSPRRDPNTEAFF. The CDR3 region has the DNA TGTGCCAGCAGTTCCCCCCGGCGGGACCCGAACACTGAAGCTTTCTTT.

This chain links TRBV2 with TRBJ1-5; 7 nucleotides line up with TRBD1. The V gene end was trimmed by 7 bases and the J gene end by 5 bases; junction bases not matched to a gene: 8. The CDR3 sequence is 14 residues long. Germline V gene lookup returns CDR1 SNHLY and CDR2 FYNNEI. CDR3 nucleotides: TGTGCCAGCACCTTACTCGACAGGGATCAGCCCCAGCATTTT. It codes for CASTLLDRDQPQHF.

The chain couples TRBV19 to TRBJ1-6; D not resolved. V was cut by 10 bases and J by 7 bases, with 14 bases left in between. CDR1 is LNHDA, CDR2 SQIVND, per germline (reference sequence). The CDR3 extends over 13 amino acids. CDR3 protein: CATTQGSNSPLHF. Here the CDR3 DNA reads TGTGCCACGACACAAGGGAGCAATTCACCCCTCCACTTT. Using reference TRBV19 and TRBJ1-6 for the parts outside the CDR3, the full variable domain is DGGITQSPKYLFRKEGQNVTLSCEQNLNHDAMYWYRQDPGQGLRLIYYSQIVNDFQKGDIAEGYSVSREKKESFPLTVTSAQKNPTAFYLCATTQGSNSPLHFGNGTRLTVT.

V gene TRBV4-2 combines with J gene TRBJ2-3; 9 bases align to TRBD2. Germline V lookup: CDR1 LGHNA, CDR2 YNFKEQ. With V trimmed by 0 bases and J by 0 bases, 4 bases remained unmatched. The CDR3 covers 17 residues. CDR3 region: CASSQDTSGLSTDTQYF. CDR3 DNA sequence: TGTGCCAGCAGCCAAGATACTAGCGGGCTCAGCACAGATACGCAGTATTTT.

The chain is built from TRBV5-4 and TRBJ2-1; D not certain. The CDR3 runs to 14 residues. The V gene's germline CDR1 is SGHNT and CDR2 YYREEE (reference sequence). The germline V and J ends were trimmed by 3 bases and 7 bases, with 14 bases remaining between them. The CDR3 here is CASSSPAGTNEQFF. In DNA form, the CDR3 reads TGTGCCAGCAGCTCCCCCGCTGGCACGAATGAGCAGTTCTTC.

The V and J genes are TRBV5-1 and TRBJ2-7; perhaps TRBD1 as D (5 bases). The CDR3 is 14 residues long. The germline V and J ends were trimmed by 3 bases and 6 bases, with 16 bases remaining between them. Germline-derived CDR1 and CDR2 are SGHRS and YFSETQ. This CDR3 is CASSSDPGSIEQYF. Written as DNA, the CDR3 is TGCGCCAGCAGCTCCGATCCAGGGTCGATCGAGCAGTACTTC. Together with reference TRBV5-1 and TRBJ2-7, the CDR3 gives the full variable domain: KAGVTQTPRYLIKTRGQQVTLSCSPISGHRSVSWYQQTPGQGLQFLFEYFSETQRNKGNFPGRFSGRQFSNSRSEMNVSTLELGDSALYLCASSSDPGSIEQYFGPGTRLTVT.

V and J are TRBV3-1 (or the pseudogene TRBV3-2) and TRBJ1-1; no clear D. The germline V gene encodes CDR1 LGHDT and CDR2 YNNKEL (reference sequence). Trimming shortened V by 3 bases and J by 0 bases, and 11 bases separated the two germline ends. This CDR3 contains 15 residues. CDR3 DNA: TGTGCCAGCAGCCAGACGACAAGCATGAACACTGAAGCTTTCTTT. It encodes CASSQTTSMNTEAFF.

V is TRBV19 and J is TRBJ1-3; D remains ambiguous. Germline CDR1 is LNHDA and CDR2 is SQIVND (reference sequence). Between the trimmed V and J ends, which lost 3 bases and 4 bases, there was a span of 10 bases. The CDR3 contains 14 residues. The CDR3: CASSIRGQGNTIYF. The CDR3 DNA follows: TGTGCCAGTAGTATTAGAGGCCAAGGAAACACCATATATTTT.

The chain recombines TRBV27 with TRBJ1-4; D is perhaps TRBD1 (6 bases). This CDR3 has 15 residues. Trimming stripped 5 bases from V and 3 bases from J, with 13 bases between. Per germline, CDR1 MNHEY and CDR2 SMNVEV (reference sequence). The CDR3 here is CASSRDRPPNEKLFF. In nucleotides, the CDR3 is TGTGCCAGCAGTAGAGACAGGCCGCCTAATGAAAAACTGTTTTTT.

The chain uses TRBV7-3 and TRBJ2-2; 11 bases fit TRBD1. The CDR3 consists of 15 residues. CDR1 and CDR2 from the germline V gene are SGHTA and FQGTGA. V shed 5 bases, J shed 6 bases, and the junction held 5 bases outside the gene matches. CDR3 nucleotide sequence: TGTGCCAGCAGCCTGGACAGGGGGCGATCCGGGGAGCTGTTTTTT. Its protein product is CASSLDRGRSGELFF. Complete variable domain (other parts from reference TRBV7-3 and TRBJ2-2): GAGVSQTPSNKVTEKGKYVELRCDPISGHTALYWYRQSLGQGPEFLIYFQGTGAADDSGLPNDRFFAVRPEGSVSTLKIQRTERGDSAVYLCASSLDRGRSGELFFGEGSRLTVL.

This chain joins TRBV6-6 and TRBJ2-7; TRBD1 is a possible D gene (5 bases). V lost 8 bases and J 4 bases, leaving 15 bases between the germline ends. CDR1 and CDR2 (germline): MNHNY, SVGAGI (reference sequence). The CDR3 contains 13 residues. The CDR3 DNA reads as TGTGCCAGCGAGCAGGGTAGAAGGTACGAGCAGTACTTC. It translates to CASEQGRRYEQYF.

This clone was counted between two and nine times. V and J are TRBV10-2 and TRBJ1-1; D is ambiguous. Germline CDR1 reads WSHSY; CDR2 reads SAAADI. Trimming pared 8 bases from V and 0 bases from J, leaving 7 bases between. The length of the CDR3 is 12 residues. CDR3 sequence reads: CASRGMNTEAFF. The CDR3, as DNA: TGCGCCAGCCGAGGCATGAACACTGAAGCTTTCTTT.

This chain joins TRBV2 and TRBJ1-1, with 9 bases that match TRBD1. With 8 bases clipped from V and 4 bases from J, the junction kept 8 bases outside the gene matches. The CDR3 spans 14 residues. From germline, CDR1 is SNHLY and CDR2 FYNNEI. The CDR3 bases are TGTGCCAGCCTCTTACAGGGGGCGATCACTGAAGCTTTCTTT. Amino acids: CASLLQGAITEAFF.

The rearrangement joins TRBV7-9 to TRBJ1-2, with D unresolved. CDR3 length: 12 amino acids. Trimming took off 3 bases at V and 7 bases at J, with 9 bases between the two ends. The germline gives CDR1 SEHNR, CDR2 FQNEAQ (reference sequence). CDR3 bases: TGTGCCAGCAGCTTGCCGGGAGCTGGCTACACCTTC. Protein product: CASSLPGAGYTF.

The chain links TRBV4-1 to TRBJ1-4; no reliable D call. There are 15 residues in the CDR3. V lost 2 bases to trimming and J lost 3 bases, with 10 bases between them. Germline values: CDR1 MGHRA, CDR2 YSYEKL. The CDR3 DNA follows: TGCGCCAGCAGCCAACTCCTAATGGCTAATGAAAAACTGTTTTTT. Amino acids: CASSQLLMANEKLFF.

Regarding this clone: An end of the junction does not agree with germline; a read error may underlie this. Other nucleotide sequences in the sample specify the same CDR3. The CDR3 loop is CASKGTPQNQPQHF. Written as DNA, the CDR3 is TGTGCCAGCAAGGGGACACCACAAAATCAGCCCCAACATTTT. The J gene is TRBJ1-5, the V gene TRBV2; weak D call: TRBD1 (6 bases). This CDR3 spans 14 amino acids. Germline assignment: CDR1 SNHLY and CDR2 FYNNEI.

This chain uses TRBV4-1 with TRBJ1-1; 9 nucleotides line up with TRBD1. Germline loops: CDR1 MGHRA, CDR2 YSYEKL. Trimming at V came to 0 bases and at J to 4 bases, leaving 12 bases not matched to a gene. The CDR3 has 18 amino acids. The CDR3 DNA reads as TGCGCCAGCAGCCAAGACACAGGGGGCGGAATGGTTGGCACTGAAGCTTTCTTT. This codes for CASSQDTGGGMVGTEAFF.

CDR3 nucleotides: TGTGCCAGCAGCATCGGGTCAACTAATGAAAAACTGTTTTTT. It encodes CASSIGSTNEKLFF. The chain is built from TRBV9 and TRBJ1-4, with no clear D. V lost 4 bases and J 0 bases, leaving 7 bases between the germline ends. The CDR3 runs 14 residues. Germline CDR1 is SGDLS and CDR2 is YYNGEE.

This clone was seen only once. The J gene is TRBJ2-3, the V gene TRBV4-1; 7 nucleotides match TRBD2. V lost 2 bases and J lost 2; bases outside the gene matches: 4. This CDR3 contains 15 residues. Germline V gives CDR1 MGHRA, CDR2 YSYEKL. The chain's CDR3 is CASSQLADPTDTQYF. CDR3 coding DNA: TGCGCCAGCAGCCAACTAGCGGACCCCACAGATACGCAGTATTTT.

CDR3 in amino acids: CASSLSRSPLHF. The DNA for the CDR3 is TGTGCCAGCAGCCTCTCTCGGTCACCCCTCCACTTT. The genes are TRBV3-1 (or the pseudogene TRBV3-2) and TRBJ1-6; D not resolved. This CDR3 contains 12 residues. Trimming removed 4 bases from V and 10 bases from J, with 8 bases in between. Germline V lookup: CDR1 LGHDT, CDR2 YNNKEL (reference sequence).

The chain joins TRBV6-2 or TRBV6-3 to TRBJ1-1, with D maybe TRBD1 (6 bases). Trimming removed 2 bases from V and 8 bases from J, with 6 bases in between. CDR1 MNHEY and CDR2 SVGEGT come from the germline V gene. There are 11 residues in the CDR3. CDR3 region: CASSYGTEAFF. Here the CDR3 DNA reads TGTGCCAGCAGTTACGGGACAGAAGCTTTCTTT.

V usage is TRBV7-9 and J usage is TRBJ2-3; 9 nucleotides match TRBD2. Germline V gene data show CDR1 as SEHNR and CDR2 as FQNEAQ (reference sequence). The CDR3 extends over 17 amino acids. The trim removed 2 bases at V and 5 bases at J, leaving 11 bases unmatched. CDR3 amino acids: CASSLWGGGAHGDTQYF. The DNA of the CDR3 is TGTGCCAGCAGCTTATGGGGCGGGGGGGCCCACGGAGATACGCAGTATTTT. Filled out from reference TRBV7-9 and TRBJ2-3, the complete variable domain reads DTGVSQNPRHKITKRGQNVTFRCDPISEHNRLYWYRQTLGQGPEFLTYFQNEAQLEKSRLLSDRFSAERPKGSFSTLEIQRTEQGDSAMYLCASSLWGGGAHGDTQYFGPGTRLTVL.

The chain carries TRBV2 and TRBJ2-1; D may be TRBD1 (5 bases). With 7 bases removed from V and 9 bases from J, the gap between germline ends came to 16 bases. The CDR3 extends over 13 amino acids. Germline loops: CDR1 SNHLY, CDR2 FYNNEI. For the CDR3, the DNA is TGTGCCAGCATGGTGCAGGGCGAGGCTGAGCAGTTCTTC. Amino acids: CASMVQGEAEQFF.

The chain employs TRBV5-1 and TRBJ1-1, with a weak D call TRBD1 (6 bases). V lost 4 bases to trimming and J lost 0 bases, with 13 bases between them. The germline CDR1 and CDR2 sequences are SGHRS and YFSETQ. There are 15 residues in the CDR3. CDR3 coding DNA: TGCGCCAGCAGCCCAAACAAGGGGGTGAACACTGAAGCTTTCTTT. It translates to CASSPNKGVNTEAFF.

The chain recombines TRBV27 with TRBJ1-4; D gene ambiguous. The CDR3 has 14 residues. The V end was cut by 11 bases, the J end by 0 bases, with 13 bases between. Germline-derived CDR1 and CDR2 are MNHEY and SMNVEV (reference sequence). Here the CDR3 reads CASAARATNEKLFF. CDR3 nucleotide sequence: TGTGCCTCAGCAGCGCGCGCAACTAATGAAAAACTGTTTTTT. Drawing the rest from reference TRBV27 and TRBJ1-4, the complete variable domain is EAQVTQNPRYLITVTGKKLTVTCSQNMNHEYMSWYRQDPGLGLRQIYYSMNVEVTDKGDVPEGYKVSRKEKRNFPLILESPSPNQTSLYFCASAARATNEKLFFGSGTQLSVL.

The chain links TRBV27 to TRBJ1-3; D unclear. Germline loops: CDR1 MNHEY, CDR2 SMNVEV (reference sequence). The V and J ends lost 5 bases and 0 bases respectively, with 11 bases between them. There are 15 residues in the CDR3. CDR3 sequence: CASSPMGDSGNTIYF. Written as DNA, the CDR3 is TGTGCCAGCAGTCCCATGGGAGACTCTGGAAACACCATATATTTT.

This chain's CDR3 is CASSAQGNYGYTF. For the CDR3, the DNA is TGTGCCAGCAGCGCACAGGGGAACTATGGCTACACCTTC. The chain recombines TRBV7-9 with TRBJ1-2, with TRBD1 matching 7 bases. CDR3 length: 13 residues. The V and J ends lost 5 bases and 2 bases, in that order; junction bases with no gene match: 2. Looked up from germline, CDR1 is SEHNR and CDR2 is FQNEAQ (reference sequence). The complete variable domain, with remaining parts taken from reference TRBV7-9 and TRBJ1-2, reads DTGVSQNPRHKITKRGQNVTFRCDPISEHNRLYWYRQTLGQGPEFLTYFQNEAQLEKSRLLSDRFSAERPKGSFSTLEIQRTEQGDSAMYLCASSAQGNYGYTFGSGTRLTVV.

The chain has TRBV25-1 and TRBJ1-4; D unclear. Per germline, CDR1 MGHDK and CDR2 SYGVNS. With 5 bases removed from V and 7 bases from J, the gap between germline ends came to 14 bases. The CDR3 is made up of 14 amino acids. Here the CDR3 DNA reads TGTGCCAGCAGTTCAGCGGGAGTCCTTGAAAAACTGTTTTTT. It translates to CASSSAGVLEKLFF. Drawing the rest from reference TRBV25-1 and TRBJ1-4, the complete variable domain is EADIYQTPRYLVIGTGKKITLECSQTMGHDKMYWYQQDPGMELHLIHYSYGVNSTEKGDLSSESTVSRIRTEHFPLTLESARPSHTSQYLCASSSAGVLEKLFFGSGTQLSVL.

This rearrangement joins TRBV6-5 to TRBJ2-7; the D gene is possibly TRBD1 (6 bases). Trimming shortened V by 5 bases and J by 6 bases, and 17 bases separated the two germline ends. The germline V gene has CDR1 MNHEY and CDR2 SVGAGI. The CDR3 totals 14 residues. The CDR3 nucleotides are TGTGCCAGCAGTAATACAGGGCCCCCTCGCGAGCAGTACTTC. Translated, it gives CASSNTGPPREQYF.